These 32 T cell receptor beta chains were all obtained from the same sample, sequenced in a study of T-cell reconstitution after alpha-beta-depleted transplantation in children. Unique molecular identifiers featured in how the TCRbeta library was prepared. TCRdb called the PCR reads again in MiXCR, with one record for every CDR3 protein. Counted here are 450,000 to 550,000 distinct CDR3 sequences, 11% occurring once; the ten biggest clones make up 12% to 15%. Sample: PBMCs, mostly from graft donor cells, taken 180 days after TCRalphabeta/CD19-depleted stem cell transplant. The receptors derive from a female patient aged 2-9 years who had a stem cell transplant for aplastic anemia, so the T cells may come from the graft donor.

This clonotype was seen more than once but under ten times. This CDR3 reads CASSQDRGQGTEAFF. CDR3 in DNA: TGCGCCAGCAGCCAAGACCGCGGCCAGGGAACTGAAGCTTTCTTT. This rearrangement joins TRBV4-3 to TRBJ1-1; weak D call: TRBD1 (5 bases). This CDR3 spans 15 amino acids. The germline CDR1 and CDR2 sequences are LGHNA and YSLEER. Trimming cost V 0 bases and J 5 bases, with 13 bases left between them.

The CDR3 coding sequence is TGCAGTGCGTACCCCTACAATGAGCAGTTCTTC. This gives the protein CSAYPYNEQFF. This chain connects TRBV20-1 to TRBJ2-1; D not certain. Germline CDR1 is DFQATT and CDR2 is SNEGSKA (reference sequence). The CDR3 is 11 amino acids. Trimming removed 6 bases from V and 2 bases from J, with 5 bases in between.

The chain carries TRBV4-3 and TRBJ2-7; 7 bases match TRBD2. The V and J ends lost 0 bases and 2 bases, in that order; junction bases with no gene match: 4. In germline, CDR1 is LGHNA, CDR2 YSLEER. The CDR3 spans 15 residues. The DNA of the CDR3 is TGCGCCAGCAGCCAAGAAGTAGGACTAGCCTACGAGCAGTACGTC. Encoded protein: CASSQEVGLAYEQYV.

This clonotype was seen only a few times. CDR3 amino acids: CASSLAGGTANEKLFF. The CDR3 nucleotides are TGTGCCAGCAGCTTAGCCGGGGGGACGGCTAATGAAAAACTGTTTTTT. The genes are TRBV7-9 and TRBJ1-4, with D maybe TRBD1 (5 bases). There are 16 residues in the CDR3. Germline lookup yields CDR1 SEHNR and CDR2 FQNEAQ (reference sequence). V was trimmed by 0 bases and J by 3 bases, leaving 11 bases between them.

This clonotype was counted ten times or more. This chain uses TRBV12-3 or TRBV12-4 with TRBJ2-5, with a tentative D call TRBD1 (6 bases). V dropped 3 bases and J dropped 1 base, with 15 bases sitting between them. This CDR3 has 16 residues. This chain's CDR3 is CASSFYMVRGQETQYF. CDR3 nucleotide sequence: TGTGCCAGCAGTTTTTATATGGTCAGGGGCCAAGAGACCCAGTACTTC.

The J gene is TRBJ2-1, the V gene TRBV12-3 or TRBV12-4, with 8 bases aligning to TRBD2. Germline trimming cut 3 bases from V and 9 bases from J; bases unmatched to any gene: 7. The CDR3 spans 14 residues. The CDR3 region has the DNA TGTGCCAGCAGTTTTTCTAGCGGGTGGGGTGAGCAGTTCTTC. Its protein product is CASSFSSGWGEQFF.

This clonotype was seen a few times. V is TRBV6-5 and J is TRBJ1-4; weak D call: TRBD1 (6 bases). Germline V gives CDR1 MNHEY, CDR2 SVGAGI. The CDR3 runs to 16 residues. The V and J ends lost 4 bases and 1 base respectively, with 13 bases between them. CDR3 in amino acids: CASSFTGKGTNEKLFF. The CDR3 coding sequence is TGTGCCAGCAGTTTTACAGGGAAAGGAACTAATGAAAAACTGTTTTTT.

The rearrangement joins TRBV24-1 to TRBJ1-2; unclear D gene. This CDR3 region has 14 residues. Per germline, CDR1 KGHDR and CDR2 SFDVKD. Trimming cost V 0 bases and J 8 bases, with 12 bases left between them. For the CDR3, the DNA is TGTGCCACCAGTGATTTGATGGGGTTCGGCGGCTACACCTTC. Residues: CATSDLMGFGGYTF.

There are a few counts of this clonotype. This sequence joins TRBV14 and TRBJ2-2; D unresolved. V lost 4 bases, J lost 4 bases, and 13 bases lay in between. Per the germline V gene, CDR1 is SGHDN and CDR2 is FVKESK. There are 15 residues in the CDR3. The CDR3 here is CASSLGPVATGELFF. Written as DNA, the CDR3 is TGTGCCAGCAGCCTAGGACCGGTGGCCACCGGGGAGCTGTTTTTT.

The rearrangement uses TRBV29-1 and TRBJ2-1, with TRBD2 as a possible D gene (6 bases). The CDR3 length is 14 residues. Germline V lookup: CDR1 SQVTM, CDR2 ANQGSEA. Trimming removed 7 bases from V and 5 bases from J, with 18 bases in between. Here the CDR3 reads CSAREAQGNNEQFF. CDR3 coding DNA: TGCAGCGCCAGGGAGGCCCAGGGTAACAATGAGCAGTTCTTC.

This clonotype was detected only once. This chain links TRBV4-3 with TRBJ1-4; no definite D call. The germline V gene has CDR1 LGHNA and CDR2 YSLEER. The V end lost 8 bases, the J end lost 4 bases, and 14 bases lay between the germline ends. This CDR3 has 14 amino acids. CDR3 nucleotide sequence: TGCGCCAGCGGCGGGGATCTTGGTAATGAAAAACTGTTTTTT. Its protein product is CASGGDLGNEKLFF.

This chain connects TRBV7-2 to TRBJ2-7, with unresolved D. The CDR3 totals 16 residues. Trimming shortened V by 5 bases and J by 0 bases, and 17 bases separated the two germline ends. Germline CDR1 reads SGHTA; CDR2 reads FQGNSA. The CDR3 is CASSIRAVAISYEQYF. CDR3 sequence (DNA): TGTGCCAGCAGCATCCGGGCGGTTGCTATCTCCTACGAGCAGTACTTC.

In its sample, this clonotype was seen many times. The V call is TRBV20-1, the J call TRBJ2-1; no definite D call. This CDR3 is built from 14 residues. Trimming shortened V by 5 bases and J by 2 bases, and 13 bases separated the two germline ends. Germline V gene lookup returns CDR1 DFQATT and CDR2 SNEGSKA (reference sequence). The CDR3 spells CSAVSSETYNEQFF. Written as DNA, the CDR3 is TGCAGTGCTGTCAGCAGTGAAACCTACAATGAGCAGTTCTTC.

The chain carries TRBV28 and TRBJ2-3; D is undetermined. The CDR3 has 14 residues. The germline V and J ends were trimmed by 6 bases and 2 bases, with 12 bases remaining between them. The germline CDR1 and CDR2 sequences are MDHEN and SYDVKM. The CDR3 spells CASSPKWPTDTQYF. The DNA for the CDR3 is TGTGCCAGCAGCCCCAAGTGGCCCACAGATACGCAGTATTTT.

The chain joins TRBV10-3 to TRBJ1-6; D perhaps matches TRBD1 (6 bases). The CDR3 runs to 17 residues. V gave up 3 bases and J gave up 8 bases, with 20 bases separating them. From germline, CDR1 is ENHRY and CDR2 SYGVKD. CDR3 amino acids: CAISDPFRGGRDSPLHF. In DNA, the CDR3 is TGTGCCATCAGTGACCCGTTCAGGGGAGGTCGGGATTCACCCCTCCACTTT.

The chain couples TRBV14 to TRBJ2-1; 8 nucleotides align to TRBD2. V trimming: 0 bases; J trimming: 3 bases; junction bases outside the gene matches: 7. CDR3 length equals 17 residues. Germline V gene data show CDR1 as SGHDN and CDR2 as FVKESK. CDR3 coding DNA: TGTGCCAGCAGCCAAGAAGGGACTAGGTATTTCTACAATGAGCAGTTCTTC. Protein: CASSQEGTRYFYNEQFF.

This clonotype showed up just a few times. The V call is TRBV20-1, the J call TRBJ2-7; 13 bases agree with TRBD2. This CDR3 region has 12 residues. With V trimmed by 3 bases and J by 7 bases, 0 bases remained unmatched. In germline, CDR1 is DFQATT, CDR2 SNEGSKA (reference sequence). In nucleotides, the CDR3 is TGCAGTGCTAGGGGACTAGCGGGGGAGCAGTACTTC. It translates to CSARGLAGEQYF.

The genes are TRBV28 and TRBJ1-1; D possibly corresponds to TRBD1 (6 bases). Trimming cost V 5 bases and J 1 base, with 14 bases left between them. Per the germline V gene, CDR1 is MDHEN and CDR2 is SYDVKM. This CDR3 comprises 15 residues. The CDR3 nucleotides are TGTGCCAGCAGTCTAACAGGGAAGGGGAACACTGAAGCTTTCTTT. Encoded protein: CASSLTGKGNTEAFF.

V and J are TRBV6-2 or TRBV6-3 and TRBJ2-5; TRBD1 matches 8 bases. Germline V gene data show CDR1 as MNHEY and CDR2 as SVGEGT. With V trimmed by 2 bases and J by 5 bases, 16 bases remained unmatched. The CDR3 contains 18 residues. The CDR3 DNA reads as TGTGCCAGCAGTTACGATCTGGACAGGGCTAAGGCCCGGGAGACCCAGTACTTC. It encodes CASSYDLDRAKARETQYF.

This clonotype was counted between two and nine times. The chain has TRBV28 and TRBJ2-1, with 9 bases aligning to TRBD1. J was trimmed by 4 bases and V by 2 bases; bases with no gene match: 6. The CDR3 contains 16 residues. Germline CDR1 MDHEN, CDR2 SYDVKM. CDR3 nucleotide sequence: TGTGCCAGCAGTTTAATTTGGGGACAGGGTTACAATGAGCAGTTCTTC. The encoded protein is CASSLIWGQGYNEQFF.

This clonotype was seen a handful of times. The chain uses TRBV6-2 or TRBV6-3 and TRBJ2-1; D is possibly TRBD2 (5 bases). The germline V gene encodes CDR1 MNHEY and CDR2 SVGEGT. The CDR3 has 13 residues. With 2 bases removed from V and 10 bases from J, the gap between germline ends came to 12 bases. CDR3 region: CASSYRPSGEQFF. DNA for the CDR3: TGTGCCAGCAGTTACCGTCCTTCGGGGGAGCAGTTCTTC.

The rearrangement links TRBV27 to TRBJ2-1, with TRBD1 identical over 7 bases. The CDR3 covers 15 residues. V shed 6 bases, J shed 2 bases, and the junction held 7 bases outside the gene matches. Per the germline V gene, CDR1 is MNHEY and CDR2 is SMNVEV (reference sequence). The CDR3 is CASSSGTEPYNEQFF. CDR3 sequence (DNA): TGTGCCAGCAGCTCCGGGACAGAACCCTACAATGAGCAGTTCTTC.

At least ten counts were recorded for this clonotype. The chain couples TRBV12-3 or TRBV12-4 to TRBJ2-1; D unclear. Trimming removed 1 base from V and 0 bases from J, with 7 bases in between. The CDR3 totals 15 residues. The CDR3 reads CASSLGSGSYNEQFF. The CDR3 nucleotides read TGTGCCAGCAGTTTAGGGTCAGGCTCCTACAATGAGCAGTTCTTC.

The rearrangement joins TRBV9 to TRBJ2-5; weak D call: TRBD2 (6 bases). Germline loops: CDR1 SGDLS, CDR2 YYNGEE. CDR3 size: 14 residues. The V gene lost 0 bases and the J gene lost 2 bases, with 8 bases spanning the gap. DNA of the CDR3: TGTGCCAGCAGCGTAGATGGGGGGCAAGAGACCCAGTACTTC. This encodes CASSVDGGQETQYF.

This clonotype was observed a few times. V is TRBV4-3 and J is TRBJ1-2; D remains unclear. CDR1 and CDR2 (germline): LGHNA, YSLEER. The CDR3 runs 12 residues. V lost 5 bases to trimming and J lost 4 bases, with 8 bases between them. The CDR3 region has the DNA TGCGCCAGCAGCGGACCGGGCTATGGCTACACCTTC. As protein: CASSGPGYGYTF.

The CDR3 loop is CSVGGGGADTQYF. CDR3 DNA: TGCAGCGTCGGGGGTGGGGGGGCCGATACGCAGTATTTT. The V and J genes are TRBV29-1 and TRBJ2-3; a weak D match, TRBD2 (7 bases). The CDR3 contains 13 residues. Deletions cut 6 bases from V and 6 bases from J, with 16 bases between. Germline V gene data show CDR1 as SQVTM and CDR2 as ANQGSEA.

The chain links TRBV6-2 or TRBV6-3 to TRBJ2-2; 7 bases line up with TRBD1. The germline V gene encodes CDR1 MNHEY and CDR2 SVGEGT. The CDR3 is made up of 17 amino acids. After removal of 2 bases from V and 3 bases from J, the junction contained 9 bases not matched to a gene. The CDR3 DNA reads as TGTGCCAGCAGTTACAATTGGGACAGAAGGGACACCGGGGAGCTGTTTTTT. It yields the protein CASSYNWDRRDTGELFF.

This clonotype occurred many times. The V gene is TRBV29-1, the J gene TRBJ2-7; D is uncertain. V was clipped by 7 bases and J by 5 bases, with 12 bases between them. This CDR3 has 11 residues. Germline V gene lookup returns CDR1 SQVTM and CDR2 ANQGSEA. CDR3 sequence (DNA): TGCAGCGCTACATACGGCCACGAGCAGTACGTC. Translated: CSATYGHEQYV.

This chain links TRBV7-2 with TRBJ2-1, with TRBD1 as a possible D gene (6 bases). Germline V CDR1 and CDR2: SGHTA, FQGNSA. Trimming cost V 4 bases and J 6 bases, with 19 bases left between them. The CDR3 is 16 residues long. The DNA for the CDR3 is TGTGCCAGCAGCTACGGACAGTTTGGTATCGGCAATGAGCAGTTCTTC. Residues: CASSYGQFGIGNEQFF.

The chain carries TRBV28 and TRBJ2-7, with 7 bases aligning to TRBD2. The CDR3 length is 14 residues. Germline V lookup: CDR1 MDHEN, CDR2 SYDVKM. The V gene end was trimmed by 5 bases and the J gene end by 6 bases; junction bases not matched to a gene: 10. The CDR3 loop reads CASSQPGLSLEQYF. The CDR3, as DNA: TGTGCCAGCAGTCAACCGGGACTATCTCTCGAGCAGTACTTC.

The chain employs TRBV7-9 and TRBJ2-7, with D tentatively TRBD1 (5 bases). Germline V lookup: CDR1 SEHNR, CDR2 FQNEAQ (reference sequence). Trimming stripped 2 bases from V and 7 bases from J, with 15 bases between. This CDR3 comprises 14 residues. In DNA, the CDR3 is TGTGCCAGCAGCTTACAAGGGGCGGTATGGGAGCAGTACTTC. Translating it yields CASSLQGAVWEQYF.

The chain carries TRBV9 and TRBJ1-1; D gene ambiguous. The germline V gene has CDR1 SGDLS and CDR2 YYNGEE. Trimming removed 0 bases at V and 1 base at J, with 7 bases between. This CDR3 is 14 amino acids long. The CDR3 is CASSVGNQNTEAFF. CDR3 DNA sequence: TGTGCCAGCAGCGTAGGGAACCAGAACACTGAAGCTTTCTTT.